Following are 15 T cell receptor beta chains from one sample sequenced in a study of shared clonotypes between healthy human individuals. TCRdb's copy holds only in-frame clones and misses some; the assay was immunoSEQ multiplex PCR. The repertoire consists of around 2,000,000 clones, with over 85% occurring once and the leading ten covering around 1%. CD45RO-negative, CCR7-positively selected cells formed the naive CD8 fraction, excluding terminally differentiated effector memory CD45RA+ cells. The specimen sequenced was naive CD8+ T cells sorted from blood. The receptors were sampled from a man younger than 35 in good health.

This chain links TRBV9 with TRBJ1-6; TRBD1 agrees at 10 bases. The germline CDR1 and CDR2 sequences are SGDLS and YYNGEE. CDR3 length: 15 amino acids. Germline trimming cut 0 bases from V and 9 bases from J; bases unmatched to any gene: 3. CDR3: CASSVAGTGASPLHF. The CDR3 coding sequence is TGTGCCAGCAGCGTAGCAGGGACAGGGGCTTCACCCCTCCACTTT.

Note on this clone: Additional DNA sequences in this sample encode the identical CDR3. This rearrangement joins TRBV11-1 to TRBJ2-3; the D gene is possibly TRBD2 (5 bases). The V gene lost 2 bases and the J gene lost 0 bases, with 6 bases spanning the gap. The germline V gene encodes CDR1 SGHAT and CDR2 FQDESV (reference sequence). The CDR3 totals 14 residues. DNA of the CDR3: TGTGCCAGCAGCTTACTAGCCAGCACAGATACGCAGTATTTT. The encoded protein is CASSLLASTDTQYF.

This sequence joins TRBV9 and TRBJ1-1, with 9 nucleotides matching TRBD1. The junction had 7 bases not matched to a gene; V was cut back by 0 bases and J by 7 bases. Germline-derived CDR1 and CDR2 are SGDLS and YYNGEE. The CDR3 has 15 residues. CDR3 region: CASSVGVGTGHEAFF. For the CDR3, the DNA is TGTGCCAGCAGCGTAGGGGTGGGGACAGGGCATGAAGCTTTCTTT.

Points on this clone: Other nucleotide sequences in the sample specify the same CDR3. The chain carries TRBV7-9 and TRBJ1-5; the D gene is possibly TRBD1 (5 bases). V lost 4 bases to trimming and J lost 7 bases, with 8 bases between them. The CDR3 is 12 residues long. Germline CDR1 SEHNR, CDR2 FQNEAQ (reference sequence). This CDR3 reads CASSSGGQPQHF. CDR3 coding DNA: TGTGCCAGCAGCTCCGGGGGGCAGCCCCAGCATTTT.

The chain recombines TRBV10-3 with TRBJ2-3; D uncertain. V shed 0 bases and J shed 6 bases, with 13 bases lying between them. The CDR3 spans 15 residues. Germline V CDR1 and CDR2: ENHRY, SYGVKD. The CDR3 is CAISESPVGEDTQYF. In DNA, the CDR3 is TGTGCCATCAGTGAGTCTCCGGTGGGTGAGGATACGCAGTATTTT.

The chain is built from TRBV27 and TRBJ2-7, with TRBD1 as a possible D gene (6 bases). V shed 6 bases and J shed 5 bases, with 14 bases lying between them. CDR3 length: 13 amino acids. Germline CDR1 and CDR2: MNHEY and SMNVEV (reference sequence). CDR3 DNA: TGTGCCAGCAGCCTGACAGGCTTCCACGAGCAGTACTTC. It yields the protein CASSLTGFHEQYF.

This clone was counted a single time. The CDR3 loop reads CASSQREPGQGYEQYF. The DNA of the CDR3 is TGCGCCAGCAGCCAAAGAGAACCGGGACAGGGCTACGAGCAGTACTTC. V gene TRBV4-1 combines with J gene TRBJ2-7, with TRBD1 matching over 9 bases. The CDR3 sequence is 16 residues long. V gave up 2 bases and J gave up 3 bases; unmatched junction bases: 8. Germline values: CDR1 MGHRA, CDR2 YSYEKL.

J is TRBJ2-3 and V is TRBV10-1, with 10 bases that match TRBD2. The ends lost 3 bases at V and 2 bases at J; junction bases unmatched: 2. The V gene's germline CDR1 is WNHNN and CDR2 SYGVQD (reference sequence). CDR3 size: 15 residues. For the CDR3, the DNA is TGCGCCAGCAGTGAACTAGCGGGACACACAGATACGCAGTATTTT. Protein sequence: CASSELAGHTDTQYF.

This chain connects TRBV27 to TRBJ2-7, with 9 bases that match TRBD2. Germline CDR1 and CDR2: MNHEY and SMNVEV (reference sequence). The CDR3 is 13 amino acids. V lost 9 bases, J lost 6 bases, and 9 bases stayed unmatched. CDR3 coding DNA: TGTGCCAGTCATAGCGGGAGCGGGGGCGAGCAGTACTTC. It yields the protein CASHSGSGGEQYF.

The CDR3 DNA reads TGTGCCAGCAGTGACCCCCCCGGGACAGGGGGCAACGAGCAGTACTTC. Encoded protein: CASSDPPGTGGNEQYF. The J gene is TRBJ2-7, the V gene TRBV6-1; 12 bases fit TRBD1. With 3 bases clipped from V and 5 bases from J, the junction kept 8 bases outside the gene matches. Germline values: CDR1 MNHNS, CDR2 SASEGT. CDR3 length equals 16 residues.

V usage is TRBV4-1 and J usage is TRBJ2-3; TRBD2 agrees at 10 bases. Germline V gene sequence: CDR1 MGHRA, CDR2 YSYEKL. V was clipped by 4 bases and J by 4 bases; unmatched bases: 11. CDR3 size: 17 residues. Here the CDR3 DNA reads TGCGCCAGCAGCCCGTCTAAGCGGGAGGGCCTGGCAGATACGCAGTATTTT. Amino acids: CASSPSKREGLADTQYF.

The chain links TRBV10-1 to TRBJ2-1; the D is unclear. The CDR3 consists of 13 residues. The V gene lost 5 bases and the J gene lost 4 bases, with 9 bases spanning the gap. Germline V lookup: CDR1 WNHNN, CDR2 SYGVQD (reference sequence). The CDR3 sequence is CASSQDGYNEQFF. CDR3 coding DNA: TGCGCCAGCAGTCAGGACGGGTACAATGAGCAGTTCTTC.

The chain recombines TRBV5-1 with TRBJ2-3; a weak D match, TRBD1 (6 bases). This CDR3 is 16 amino acids long. Per germline, CDR1 SGHRS and CDR2 YFSETQ. V lost 3 bases and J 1 base, leaving 15 bases between the germline ends. The CDR3 DNA reads TGCGCCAGCAGCTGTGACCGGGACAACTGCACAGATACGCAGTATTTT. Translating it yields CASSCDRDNCTDTQYF. The whole variable domain, filled in from reference TRBV5-1 and TRBJ2-3, reads KAGVTQTPRYLIKTRGQQVTLSCSPISGHRSVSWYQQTPGQGLQFLFEYFSETQRNKGNFPGRFSGRQFSNSRSEMNVSTLELGDSALYLCASSCDRDNCTDTQYFGPGTRLTVL.

V gene TRBV5-3 combines with J gene TRBJ2-2; 8 positions match TRBD2. TRBV5-3 is annotated as an ORF whose role is uncertain. Germline trimming cut 9 bases from V and 7 bases from J; bases unmatched to any gene: 11. The length of the CDR3 is 14 residues. CDR3 in DNA: TGTGCCACCCCGGGCGGGGGGTCAGACGGGGAGCTGTTTTTT. Residues: CATPGGGSDGELFF.

Concerning this clone: The sample has other DNA sequences that encode this CDR3 too. V is TRBV27 and J is TRBJ2-7, with 11 positions matching TRBD1. With V trimmed by 5 bases and J by 4 bases, 4 bases remained unmatched. The germline gives CDR1 MNHEY, CDR2 SMNVEV (reference sequence). This CDR3 is built from 14 residues. CDR3 amino acids: CASSPGTGGYEQYF. As DNA, the CDR3 is TGTGCCAGCAGTCCGGGGACAGGGGGGTACGAGCAGTACTTC.